The T cell receptor (beta chain) under discussion was sequenced for a study of blood T cell repertoires in COVID-19 (dated by TCRdb to about 2020). Describing the broader study: Collaborator samples came from the United States, Italy and Spain and covered acute and convalescent phases of COVID-19. The material from the prospective study consisted of cDNA or gDNA derived from T cells, B-cell-depleted T cells, or PBMCs. The dataset comprised deeply sampled blood TCRbeta repertoires from subjects exposed to, actively infected with, or recovered from COVID-19. A freely available public database, intended as a resource for researchers studying the immune response to SARS-CoV-2, is where the repertoires were released. The samples were drawn from the first 160 participants of the ongoing ImmuneRACE study and from 950 to 1,500 subjects provided by 6 global collaborators. Sample metadata almost always included a de-identified subject ID, COVID-19 status, age in years and sex. HLA class I and class II types, where available, came from metadata supplied by the sample provider rather than from assay-based typing. Study-level results and caveats: The amount of clinical and demographic metadata varied by source and participant and was provided uncurated.

The immunoSEQ Assay, a bias-controlled multiplex PCR, was used to amplify TCRbeta CDR3 regions from genomic DNA. The original methods were these. The number of nucleated cells in each sample was estimated from the amplification of reference gene primers within the assay. Sequence reads were collapsed and filtered to measure the absolute abundance of every unique TCRbeta CDR3 rearrangement. For each sample, productive Simpson clonality was calculated by taking the square root of Simpson's diversity index across productive rearrangements. TCRdb stores this immuneACCESS table with in-frame sequences only. Part of the clones is absent; in the studies checked, under half of the shortfall reflects unresolved V genes, and no reason is known for the rest. From that table come the V and J calls and clone size; the DNA was used to work out D and trimming. Present in this sample are approximately 120,000 clones, around 89% of which were seen just once. The ten largest clones add up to around 1.2% of the sample.

Each collaborating institution followed its own protocols to collect whole blood in K2EDTA tubes. Collaborator samples were shipped for TCRbeta analysis as frozen whole blood, isolated PBMCs, or DNA extracted from either sample type. Regarding this clone: What this receptor recognizes is not known. Base qualities are not provided; no much larger clone lies one nucleotide away.

The CDR3 starts with the cysteine, ends with the phenylalanine, and has 14 residues. Solely the CDR3 DNA is kept, with 42 bases framed from the first base. Germline trimming amounts to 6 bases on V and 4 bases on J, with 9 as the count of junction bases outside the gene matches. Sequences MNHEY (CDR1) and SMNVEV (CDR2) are obtained from the germline V gene (reference sequence). Sequenced material: peripheral blood. The TCR sequence derives from a human donor in a cohort sampled during active COVID-19. The chain is encoded by TRBV27 joined to TRBJ2-7; TRBD2 aligns with 7 central bases. Read as DNA, the sequence is TGTGCCAGCAGCCATACAGCGGGACGGTACGAGCAGTACTTC. It translates as CASSHTAGRYEQYF.